Listed below are T cell receptor beta chains from one sample, sequenced in a study of beta chain features in type 1 diabetes. Produced via immunoSEQ multiplex PCR; TCRdb's table is partial and in-frame only. There are 640,000 or so clones in the sample; around 15% occur only once, and 0.03% to 0.045% lies in the top ten. What was sequenced was naive CD4+ T cells from blood. The receptors derive from a man between 18 and 35 years old with type 1 diabetes. CDR3s include the opening cysteine and the closing phenylalanine or tryptophan.

>12|TRBV5-6
CASSLGAEPQHF
>20|TRBV4-3
CASSHILGLAGPSSYNEQFF
>17|TRBV4-2
CASSQEPDRSSYNEQFF
>16|TRBV18
CASSPPGGRSTGELFF
>13|TRBV5-1
CASSSGRAGEQFF
>12|TRBV28
CASSTSGAEAFF
>15|TRBV5-1
CASSYPGLADNEQFF
>13|TRBV11-2
CASSLASLTEAFF
>14|TRBV6-5
CASSPGGNTGELFF
>16|TRBV5-1
CASSLAITGPGDTQYF
>12|TRBV29-1
CSATGVNYGYTF
>16|TRBV4-1
CASSQELAGFTDTQYF
>15|TRBV4-3
CASSQDHRRTDTQYF
>15|TRBV29-1
CSLTTGQGSSYEQYF
>14|TRBV5-1
CASSLSSSTDTQYF